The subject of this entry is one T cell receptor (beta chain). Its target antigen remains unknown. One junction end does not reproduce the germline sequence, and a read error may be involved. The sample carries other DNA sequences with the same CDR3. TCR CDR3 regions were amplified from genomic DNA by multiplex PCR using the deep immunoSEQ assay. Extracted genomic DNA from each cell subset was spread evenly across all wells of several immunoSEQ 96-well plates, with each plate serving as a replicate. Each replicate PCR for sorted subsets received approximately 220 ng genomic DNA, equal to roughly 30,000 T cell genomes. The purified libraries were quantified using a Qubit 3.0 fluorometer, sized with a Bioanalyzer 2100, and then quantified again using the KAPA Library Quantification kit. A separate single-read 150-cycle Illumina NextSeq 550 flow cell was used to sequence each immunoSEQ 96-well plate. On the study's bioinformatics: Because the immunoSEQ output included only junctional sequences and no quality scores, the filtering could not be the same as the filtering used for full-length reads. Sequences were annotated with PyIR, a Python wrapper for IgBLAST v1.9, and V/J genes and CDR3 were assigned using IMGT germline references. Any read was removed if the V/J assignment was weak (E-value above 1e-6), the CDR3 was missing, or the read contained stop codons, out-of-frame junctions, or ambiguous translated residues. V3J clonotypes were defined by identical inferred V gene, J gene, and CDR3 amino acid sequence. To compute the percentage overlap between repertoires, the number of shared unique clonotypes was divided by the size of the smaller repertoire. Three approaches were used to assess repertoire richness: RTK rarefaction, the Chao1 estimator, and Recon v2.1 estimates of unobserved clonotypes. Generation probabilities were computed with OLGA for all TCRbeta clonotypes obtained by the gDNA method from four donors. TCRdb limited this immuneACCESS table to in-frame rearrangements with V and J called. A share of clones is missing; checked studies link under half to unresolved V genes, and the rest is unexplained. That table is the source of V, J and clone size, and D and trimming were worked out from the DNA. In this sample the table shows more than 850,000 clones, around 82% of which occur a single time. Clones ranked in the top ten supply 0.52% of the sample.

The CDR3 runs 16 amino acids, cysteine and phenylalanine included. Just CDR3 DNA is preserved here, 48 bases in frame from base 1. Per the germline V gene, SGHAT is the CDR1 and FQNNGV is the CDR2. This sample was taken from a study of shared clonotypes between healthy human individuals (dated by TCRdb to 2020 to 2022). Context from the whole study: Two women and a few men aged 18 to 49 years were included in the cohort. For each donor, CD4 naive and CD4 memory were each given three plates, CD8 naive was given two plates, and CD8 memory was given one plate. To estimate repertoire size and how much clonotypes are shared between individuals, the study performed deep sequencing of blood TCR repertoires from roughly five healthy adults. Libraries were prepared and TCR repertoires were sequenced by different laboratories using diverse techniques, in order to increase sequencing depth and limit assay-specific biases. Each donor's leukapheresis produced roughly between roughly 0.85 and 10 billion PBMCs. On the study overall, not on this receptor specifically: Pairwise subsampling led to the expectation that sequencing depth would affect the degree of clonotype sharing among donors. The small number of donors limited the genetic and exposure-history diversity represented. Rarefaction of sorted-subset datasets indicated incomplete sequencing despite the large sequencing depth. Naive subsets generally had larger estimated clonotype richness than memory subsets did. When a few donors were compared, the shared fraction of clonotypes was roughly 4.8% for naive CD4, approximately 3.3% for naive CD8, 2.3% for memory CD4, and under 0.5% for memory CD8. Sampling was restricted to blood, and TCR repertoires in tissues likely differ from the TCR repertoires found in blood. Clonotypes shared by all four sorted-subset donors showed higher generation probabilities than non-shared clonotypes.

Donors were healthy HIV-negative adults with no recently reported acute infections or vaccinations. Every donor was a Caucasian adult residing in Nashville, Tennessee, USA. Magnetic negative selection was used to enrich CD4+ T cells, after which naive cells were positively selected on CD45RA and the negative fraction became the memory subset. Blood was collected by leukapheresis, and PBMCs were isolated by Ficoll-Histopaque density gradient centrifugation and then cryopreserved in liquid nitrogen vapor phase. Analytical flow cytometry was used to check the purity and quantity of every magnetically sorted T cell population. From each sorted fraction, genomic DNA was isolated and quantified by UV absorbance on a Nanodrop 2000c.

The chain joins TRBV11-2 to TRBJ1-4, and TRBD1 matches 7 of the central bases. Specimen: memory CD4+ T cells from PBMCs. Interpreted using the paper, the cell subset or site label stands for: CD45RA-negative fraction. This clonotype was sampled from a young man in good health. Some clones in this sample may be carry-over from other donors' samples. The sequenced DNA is TGTGCCAGCAGCCCCTGGGGAGGGACAGTGAATGAAAAACTGTTTTTC. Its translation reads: CASSPWGGTVNEKLFF.